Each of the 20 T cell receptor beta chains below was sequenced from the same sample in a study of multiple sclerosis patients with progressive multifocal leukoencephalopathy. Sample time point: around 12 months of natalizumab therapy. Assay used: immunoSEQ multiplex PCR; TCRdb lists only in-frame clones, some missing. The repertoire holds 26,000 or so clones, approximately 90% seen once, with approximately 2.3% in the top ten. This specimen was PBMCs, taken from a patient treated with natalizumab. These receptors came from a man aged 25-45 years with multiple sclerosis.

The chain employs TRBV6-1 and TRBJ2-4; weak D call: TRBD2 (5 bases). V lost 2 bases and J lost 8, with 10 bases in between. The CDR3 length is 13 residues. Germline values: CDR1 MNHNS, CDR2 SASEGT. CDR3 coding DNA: TGTGCCAGCAGTGAACTAGCCAGGCACATTCAGTACTTC. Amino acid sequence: CASSELARHIQYF.

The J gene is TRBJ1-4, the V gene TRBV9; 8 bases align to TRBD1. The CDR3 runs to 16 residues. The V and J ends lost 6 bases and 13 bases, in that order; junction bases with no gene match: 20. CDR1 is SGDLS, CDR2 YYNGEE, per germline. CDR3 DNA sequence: TGTGCCAGCACCCCCGATGGACAGGGAGGGCGCGGAGGACTGTTTTTT. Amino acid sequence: CASTPDGQGGRGGLFF.

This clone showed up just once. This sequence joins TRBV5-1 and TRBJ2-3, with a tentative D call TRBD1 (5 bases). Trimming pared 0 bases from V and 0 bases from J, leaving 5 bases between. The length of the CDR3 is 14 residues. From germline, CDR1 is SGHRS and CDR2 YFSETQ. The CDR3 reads CASSLGQSTDTQYF. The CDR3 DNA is TGCGCCAGCAGCTTGGGACAGAGCACAGATACGCAGTATTTT. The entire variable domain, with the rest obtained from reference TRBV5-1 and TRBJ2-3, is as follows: KAGVTQTPRYLIKTRGQQVTLSCSPISGHRSVSWYQQTPGQGLQFLFEYFSETQRNKGNFPGRFSGRQFSNSRSEMNVSTLELGDSALYLCASSLGQSTDTQYFGPGTRLTVL.

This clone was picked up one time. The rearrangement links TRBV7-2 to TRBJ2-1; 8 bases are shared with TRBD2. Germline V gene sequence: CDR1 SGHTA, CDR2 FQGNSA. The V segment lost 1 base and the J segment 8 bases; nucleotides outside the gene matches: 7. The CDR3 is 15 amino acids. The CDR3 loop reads CASSLVGSGIYEQFF. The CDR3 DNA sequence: TGTGCCAGCAGCTTAGTGGGTAGCGGGATATATGAGCAGTTCTTC.

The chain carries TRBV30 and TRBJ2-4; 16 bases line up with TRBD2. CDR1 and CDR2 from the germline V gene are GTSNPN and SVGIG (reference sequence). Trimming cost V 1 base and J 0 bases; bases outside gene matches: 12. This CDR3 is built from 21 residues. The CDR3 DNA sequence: TGTGCCTGGAGTGGCCCGGGACTAGCGGGAGGGCAGAGTCTAGCCAAAAACATTCAGTACTTC. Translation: CAWSGPGLAGGQSLAKNIQYF.

The CDR3 here is CASSFDRGRNQPQHF. CDR3 DNA sequence: TGTGCCAGCAGTTTCGACAGGGGGCGCAATCAGCCCCAGCATTTT. This chain connects TRBV2 to TRBJ1-5; TRBD1 matches 10 bases. J was trimmed by 2 bases and V by 5 bases; bases with no gene match: 3. Per germline, CDR1 SNHLY and CDR2 FYNNEI. The CDR3 has 15 amino acids.

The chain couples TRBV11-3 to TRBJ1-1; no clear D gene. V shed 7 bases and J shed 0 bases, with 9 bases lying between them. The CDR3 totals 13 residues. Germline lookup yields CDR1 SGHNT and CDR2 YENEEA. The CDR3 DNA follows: TGTGCCAGCATGACCAGGATGAACACTGAAGCTTTCTTT. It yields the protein CASMTRMNTEAFF.

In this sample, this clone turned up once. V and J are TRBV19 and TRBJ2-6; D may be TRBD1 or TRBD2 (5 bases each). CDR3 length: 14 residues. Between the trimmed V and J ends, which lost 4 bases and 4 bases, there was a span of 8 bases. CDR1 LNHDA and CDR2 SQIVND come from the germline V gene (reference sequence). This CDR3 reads CASSTGAGANVLTF. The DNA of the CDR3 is TGTGCCAGTAGTACCGGGGCCGGGGCCAACGTCCTGACTTTC.

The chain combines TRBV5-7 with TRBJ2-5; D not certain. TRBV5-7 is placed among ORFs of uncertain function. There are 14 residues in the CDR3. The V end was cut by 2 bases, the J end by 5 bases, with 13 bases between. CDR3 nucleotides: TGTGCCAGCAGCTTTCGGGTCGTGGGTGAGACCCAGTACTTC. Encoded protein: CASSFRVVGETQYF.

The CDR3 region is CASSPGGGQPQHF. The CDR3 coding sequence is TGTGCCAGCAGCCCGGGGGGAGGGCAGCCCCAGCATTTT. The chain joins TRBV5-4 to TRBJ1-5, with a weak D call TRBD1 (5 bases). The CDR3 runs 13 residues. Germline values: CDR1 SGHNT, CDR2 YYREEE (reference sequence). The V and J ends lost 4 bases and 7 bases respectively, with 12 bases between them.

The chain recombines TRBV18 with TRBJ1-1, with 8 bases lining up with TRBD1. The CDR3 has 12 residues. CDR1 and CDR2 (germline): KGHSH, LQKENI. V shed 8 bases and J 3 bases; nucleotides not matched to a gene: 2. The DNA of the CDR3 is TGTGCCAGCCAACAGGGGGACACTGAAGCTTTCTTT. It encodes CASQQGDTEAFF.

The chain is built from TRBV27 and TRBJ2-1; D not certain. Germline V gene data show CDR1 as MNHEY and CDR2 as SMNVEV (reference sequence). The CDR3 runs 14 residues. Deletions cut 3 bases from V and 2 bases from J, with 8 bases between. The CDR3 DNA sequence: TGTGCCAGCAGTTTGATAGGCACCTACAATGAGCAGTTCTTC. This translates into CASSLIGTYNEQFF.

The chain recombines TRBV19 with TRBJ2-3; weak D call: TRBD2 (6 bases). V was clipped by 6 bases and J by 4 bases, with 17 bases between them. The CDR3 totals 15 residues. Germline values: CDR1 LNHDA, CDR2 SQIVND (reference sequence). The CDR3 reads CASRWGDGGSDTQYF. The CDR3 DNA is TGTGCCAGTAGGTGGGGGGACGGGGGATCAGATACGCAGTATTTT.

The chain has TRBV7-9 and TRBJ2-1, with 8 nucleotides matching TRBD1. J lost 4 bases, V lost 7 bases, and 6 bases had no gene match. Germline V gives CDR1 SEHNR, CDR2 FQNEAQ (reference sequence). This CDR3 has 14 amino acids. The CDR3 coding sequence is TGTGCCAGCACCGAGGGACAGGTGTACAATGAGCAGTTCTTC. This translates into CASTEGQVYNEQFF.

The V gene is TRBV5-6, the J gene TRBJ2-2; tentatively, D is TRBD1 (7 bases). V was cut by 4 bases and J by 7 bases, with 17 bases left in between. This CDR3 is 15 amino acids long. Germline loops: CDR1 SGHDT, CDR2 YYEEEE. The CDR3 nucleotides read TGTGCCAGCAGCCGACAGGGAGGCAGGGGCGGGGAGCTGTTTTTT. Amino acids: CASSRQGGRGGELFF.

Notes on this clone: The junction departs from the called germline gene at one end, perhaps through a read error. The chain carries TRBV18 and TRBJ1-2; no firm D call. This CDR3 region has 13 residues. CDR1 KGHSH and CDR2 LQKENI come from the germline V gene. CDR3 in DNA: TGTGCCAGCTCACCAGGGGAGAACTATGACTACACCTTC. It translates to CASSPGENYDYTF.

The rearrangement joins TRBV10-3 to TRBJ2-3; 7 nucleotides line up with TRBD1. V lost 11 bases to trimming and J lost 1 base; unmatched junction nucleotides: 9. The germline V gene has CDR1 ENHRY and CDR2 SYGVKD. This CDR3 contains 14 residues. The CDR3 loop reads CASGDSRGTDTQYF. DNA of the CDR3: TGTGCCTCAGGGGACAGCAGGGGCACAGATACGCAGTATTTT.

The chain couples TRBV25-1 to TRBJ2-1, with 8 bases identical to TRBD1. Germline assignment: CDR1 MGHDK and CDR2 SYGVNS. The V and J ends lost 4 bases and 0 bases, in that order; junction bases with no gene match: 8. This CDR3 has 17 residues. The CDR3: CASSGWDRSGSYNEQFF. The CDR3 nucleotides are TGTGCCAGCAGTGGATGGGACAGGTCGGGCTCCTACAATGAGCAGTTCTTC.

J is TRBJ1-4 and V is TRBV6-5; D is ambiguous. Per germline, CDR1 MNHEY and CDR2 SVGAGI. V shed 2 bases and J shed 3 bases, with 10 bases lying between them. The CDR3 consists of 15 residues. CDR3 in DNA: TGTGCCAGCAGTTACGGAGGGAGGGCTAATGAAAAACTGTTTTTT. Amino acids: CASSYGGRANEKLFF.

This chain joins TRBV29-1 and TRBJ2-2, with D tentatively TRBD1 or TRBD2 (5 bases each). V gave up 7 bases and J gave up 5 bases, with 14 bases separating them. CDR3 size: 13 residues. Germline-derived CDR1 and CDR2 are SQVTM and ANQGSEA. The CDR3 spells CSARGGTTGELFF. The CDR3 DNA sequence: TGCAGCGCTCGTGGGGGAACGACCGGGGAGCTGTTTTTT.